Each of the 15 T cell receptor beta chains below was sequenced from the same sample in a study of regulatory T cells in long-lasting Graves disease. The time point: newly diagnosed GD, antithyroid drugs for less than 3 months. The TCR library was prepared using RNA isolated from PBMCs. TCR beta libraries were built with iRepertoire HTBI primers and Arm-PCR of CDR3 regions. MiXCR was run by TCRdb on the multiplex PCR reads, yielding one entry per CDR3 protein. The sample includes around 420,000 distinct CDR3 sequences, 15% of them seen just once. The sample also formed part of further work on T cells in Graves' hyperthyroidism and ophthalmopathy.

The sequencing used peripheral blood mononuclear cells (PBMCs), collected at new diagnosis, from a patient treated with antithyroid drugs. These receptors were obtained from a woman between 35 and 50 years old with Graves disease.

This clonotype was detected ten times or more. The chain couples TRBV12-3 or TRBV12-4 to TRBJ2-7; a possible D gene is TRBD2 (6 bases). There are 15 residues in the CDR3. Trimming shortened V by 6 bases and J by 3 bases, and 18 bases separated the two germline ends. CDR3 DNA sequence: TGTGCCAGCAGCTGGGCAGGGTTGGGAGGCTACGAGCAGTACTTC. It specifies CASSWAGLGGYEQYF.

The chain employs TRBV18 and TRBJ2-1, with 11 bases that match TRBD2. V was pared by 2 bases and J by 2 bases, with 8 bases of the junction left unmatched. Germline assignment: CDR1 KGHSH and CDR2 LQKENI. The length of the CDR3 is 18 residues. CDR3 DNA: TGTGCCAGCTCACCAACTAGCGGGAGCCGCGGACCCTACAATGAGCAGTTCTTC. Its translation: CASSPTSGSRGPYNEQFF.

This clonotype was seen repeatedly, ten times or more. The rearrangement joins TRBV10-2 to TRBJ1-1, with TRBD1 as a possible D gene (5 bases). CDR1 is WSHSY and CDR2 is SAAADI in the germline V gene. This CDR3 region has 15 residues. Trimming removed 2 bases from V and 3 bases from J, with 13 bases in between. The CDR3 reads CASSERGLGDTEAFF. The CDR3 nucleotides are TGCGCCAGCAGTGAGCGGGGGTTAGGGGACACTGAAGCTTTCTTT.

The chain links TRBV30 to TRBJ2-2; maybe TRBD2 (6 bases). Germline values: CDR1 GTSNPN, CDR2 SVGIG (reference sequence). V dropped 0 bases and J dropped 3 bases, with 11 bases sitting between them. The length of the CDR3 is 15 residues. CDR3 amino acids: CAWSVPGSDTGELFF. The CDR3 DNA reads TGTGCCTGGAGTGTACCCGGGAGTGACACCGGGGAGCTGTTTTTT.

The V gene is TRBV12-5, the J gene TRBJ2-6, with D possibly being TRBD1 (5 bases). Germline lookup yields CDR1 LGHNT and CDR2 FRNRAP. Trimming took off 1 base at V and 3 bases at J, with 10 bases between the two ends. The CDR3 totals 16 residues. The CDR3 is CASGLGAGNGANVLTF. CDR3 nucleotides: TGTGCTAGTGGTTTGGGGGCAGGGAATGGGGCCAACGTCCTGACTTTC.

This clonotype was detected ten times or more. The CDR3 sequence: CASSGDRGTNEKLFF. In DNA, the CDR3 is TGTGCCAGCAGTGGGGACAGGGGAACTAATGAAAAACTGTTTTTT. This sequence joins TRBV28 and TRBJ1-4; 10 bases are a match to TRBD1. The CDR3 spans 15 residues. From germline, CDR1 is MDHEN and CDR2 SYDVKM. Losses at the gene ends were 5 bases for V and 1 base for J; bases not matched to a gene: 1.

This clonotype was counted at least ten times. The V and J genes are TRBV27 and TRBJ2-7, with no clear D. Germline loops: CDR1 MNHEY, CDR2 SMNVEV (reference sequence). This CDR3 has 15 amino acids. V was clipped by 6 bases and J by 6 bases, with 21 bases between them. DNA of the CDR3: TGTGCCAGCAGGGCCTCCCCGGGCCAATTGGTCGAGCAGTACTTC. Its translation is CASRASPGQLVEQYF.

This clonotype was recorded a few times. The J gene is TRBJ2-3, the V gene TRBV10-3; 7 bases are a match to TRBD1. This CDR3 is built from 15 residues. The J segment lost 4 bases and the V segment lost 5 bases, leaving 9 bases of the junction unmatched. Germline V gene data show CDR1 as ENHRY and CDR2 as SYGVKD. The chain's CDR3 is CAISFTGVMADTQYF. DNA for the CDR3: TGTGCCATCAGTTTTACAGGGGTCATGGCAGATACGCAGTATTTT.

This clonotype is medium-sized by share. The rearrangement joins TRBV9 to TRBJ2-5, with 7 bases matching TRBD1. V shed 0 bases, J shed 4 bases, and the junction held 6 bases outside the gene matches. CDR3 length: 15 amino acids. Germline CDR1 is SGDLS and CDR2 is YYNGEE. The CDR3 DNA reads TGTGCCAGCAGCGTAGAGGGGACAGTCACAGAGACCCAGTACTTC. Translating gives CASSVEGTVTETQYF.

The table lists this clonotype with a count of one. The chain recombines TRBV13 with TRBJ2-3; tentatively, D is TRBD2 (6 bases). V was trimmed by 5 bases and J by 5 bases, leaving 26 bases between them. Germline CDR1 reads PRHDT; CDR2 reads FYEKMQ (reference sequence). The CDR3 runs 18 residues. The CDR3 coding sequence is TGTGCCAGCAGCACTGGGGGGAGAGCGGGTGGATCAAGAGATACGCAGTATTTT. It translates to CASSTGGRAGGSRDTQYF.

This clonotype was picked up many times. Here the CDR3 reads CASSGSQGAYEQYF. As DNA, the CDR3 is TGCGCCAGCAGCGGCTCCCAGGGGGCCTACGAGCAGTACTTC. The rearrangement joins TRBV5-1 to TRBJ2-7, with 7 bases fitting TRBD1. Germline-derived CDR1 and CDR2 are SGHRS and YFSETQ. The trim removed 4 bases at V and 2 bases at J, leaving 6 bases unmatched. The CDR3 loop spans 14 amino acids.

This clonotype occurred many times. V and J are TRBV27 and TRBJ2-2; 7 bases map to TRBD2. With V trimmed by 8 bases and J by 6 bases, 18 bases remained unmatched. In germline, CDR1 is MNHEY, CDR2 SMNVEV (reference sequence). The CDR3 covers 17 residues. The CDR3 region is CASPPAGKDPVAGELFF. DNA of the CDR3: TGTGCCAGCCCACCAGCGGGGAAGGACCCGGTTGCCGGGGAGCTGTTTTTT.

About this clonotype itself: This may be a read error, as it is one base from a much larger clone. The chain employs TRBV9 and TRBJ2-3; 8 positions match TRBD2. With the DNA end fitting TRBJ2-5 better, the J assignment may be wrong. This CDR3 spans 15 amino acids. Germline loops: CDR1 SGDLS, CDR2 YYNGEE. This CDR3 reads CASSPGERETETQYF. The CDR3 region has the DNA TGTGCCAGCAGCCCTGGGGAGCGGGAGACAGAGACCCAGTACTTC.

This chain links TRBV3-1 with TRBJ2-7, with D uncertain. The length of the CDR3 is 13 residues. CDR1 is LGHDT, CDR2 YNNKEL, per germline (reference sequence). The V gene lost 2 bases and the J gene lost 6 bases, with 11 bases spanning the gap. The CDR3 reads CASSQTLSTEQYF. The CDR3 coding sequence is TGTGCCAGCAGCCAAACCTTGTCCACCGAGCAGTACTTC.

This clonotype was recorded at least ten times. V and J are TRBV2 and TRBJ1-5; no clear D. Germline CDR1 and CDR2: SNHLY and FYNNEI. The V end was cut by 10 bases, the J end by 0 bases, with 13 bases between. This CDR3 region has 14 residues. Written as DNA, the CDR3 is TGTGCCACCGCCTCCCGAATTAGCAATCAGCCCCAGCATTTT. As protein: CATASRISNQPQHF.